This T cell receptor (beta chain) comes out of a study of shared T cell receptors in the human thymus. The germline CDR1 and CDR2 sequences are MGHDK and SYGVNS. Trimming pared 2 bases from V and 5 bases from J, leaving 21 bases between. The CDR3 extends over 17 amino acids. Produced via immunoSEQ multiplex PCR; TCRdb's table is partial and in-frame only. The repertoire has about 500,000 clones, approximately 78% of them found once; the top ten carry roughly 0.013%. These data also featured in a second study, about human thymus T cells. This second study notes: The source of the thymus tissue was resections taken during corrective heart surgery. Use of V and J genes seemed skewed within the thymic and blood repertoires.

The rearrangement uses TRBV25-1 and TRBJ1-1; D perhaps matches TRBD1 (5 bases). Material for sequencing was thymocytes. This receptor was obtained from a boy under two years old with a congenital heart defect. The CDR3 bases are TGTGCCAGCAGTGAAAAAGGTAGAACAGGACGGGGGACTGAAGCTTTCTTT. Its protein product is CASSEKGRTGRGTEAFF.